One sample yielded the 11 T cell receptor beta chains listed below, sequenced in a study of read filtering for tumor transcriptome and immune sequencing. This library used roughly 400 ng RNA and molecular barcoded adaptors spanning alpha/delta and beta/gamma chains. TCRdb re-derived calls from the reads in MiXCR, one entry per CDR3 protein. The sample shows tens of thousands of distinct CDR3 sequences, roughly 19% of them seen only once. The sequenced sample consisted of a population of CD138-negative cells sorted from bone marrow. These receptors were obtained from a donor over 35 with multiple myeloma.

This clonotype was observed a single time. The DNA of the CDR3 is TGCAGTGCTAGCTCCGGGACCCTAGCTGAGCAGTACTTC. It yields the protein CSASSGTLAEQYF. This rearrangement joins TRBV20-1 to TRBJ2-7, with D possibly being TRBD1 or TRBD2 (5 bases each). Trimming removed 3 bases at V and 7 bases at J, with 16 bases between. Per the germline V gene, CDR1 is DFQATT and CDR2 is SNEGSKA (reference sequence). CDR3 size: 13 residues.

This clonotype has ten or more counts. The chain employs TRBV2 and TRBJ2-5, with D perhaps TRBD1 (7 bases). CDR3 length: 13 residues. V lost 6 bases and J lost 2, with 10 bases in between. Per germline, CDR1 SNHLY and CDR2 FYNNEI. CDR3 residues: CASRRDRQETQYF. The CDR3 DNA follows: TGTGCCAGCAGGCGGGACAGACAAGAGACCCAGTACTTC.

By sample share, this clonotype is medium-sized. This rearrangement joins TRBV20-1 to TRBJ2-1; 10 bases agree with TRBD2. From germline, CDR1 is DFQATT and CDR2 SNEGSKA (reference sequence). The CDR3 loop spans 18 amino acids. Trimming removed 7 bases from V and 0 bases from J; junction bases left unmatched: 15. In nucleotides, the CDR3 is TGCAGTGGACTTAGCGGGAGGTCGGGAGGTGTCTCCTACAATGAGCAGTTCTTC. Protein: CSGLSGRSGGVSYNEQFF.

A remark on this clonotype: This may stem from a read error, because a much larger clone lies one nucleotide away. The chain employs TRBV7-9 and TRBJ1-1; D remains ambiguous. The CDR3 has 14 residues. Germline loops: CDR1 SEHNR, CDR2 FQNEAQ (reference sequence). The DNA of the CDR3 is TGTGCCAGCAGTTTAGCCCTTGGGAACACTGAAGCTTTCTTT. Its protein is CASSLALGNTEAFF.

This clonotype was recorded once. Given a much more abundant clone one base away, this may be a read error. The V gene is TRBV9, the J gene TRBJ1-1; TRBD1 agrees at 10 bases. The CDR3 length is 17 residues. Germline assignment: CDR1 SGDLS and CDR2 YYNGEE. J lost 3 bases, V lost 5 bases, and 13 bases had no gene match. The CDR3 loop reads CASRPGQGWSWDTEAFF. The DNA of the CDR3 is TGTGCCAGCAGGCCGGGACAGGGGTGGAGTTGGGACACTGAAGCTTTCTTT.

Comments on this clonotype: With a much larger clone just one base away, this may be a read error. V and J are TRBV15 and TRBJ2-5; D ambiguous. V lost 3 bases and J 2 bases, leaving 10 bases between the germline ends. The germline gives CDR1 LNHNV, CDR2 YYDKDF (reference sequence). The CDR3 runs 14 residues. CDR3 amino acids: CATSRGRWQETQYF. In DNA form, the CDR3 reads TGTGCCACCAGCAGGGGCAGGTGGCAAGAGACCCAGTACTTC.

The chain recombines TRBV20-1 with TRBJ1-1; D uncertain. Germline V gene lookup returns CDR1 DFQATT and CDR2 SNEGSKA (reference sequence). V lost 7 bases and J lost 2, with 8 bases in between. There are 11 residues in the CDR3. CDR3 in amino acids: CSGVDNTEAFF. CDR3 nucleotides: TGCAGTGGGGTGGACAACACTGAAGCTTTCTTT.

The rearrangement joins TRBV24-1 to TRBJ2-1; maybe TRBD1 (6 bases). The CDR3 is made up of 12 amino acids. Trimming took 3 bases from V and 15 from J, leaving 14 bases between them. Germline CDR1 is KGHDR and CDR2 is SFDVKD. CDR3 sequence: CATSDRRTVLFF. The CDR3 nucleotides read TGTGCCACCAGTGATCGACGGACAGTGTTGTTCTTC.

This clonotype came up a few times. This sequence joins TRBV19 and TRBJ2-7; D not resolved. Trimming pared 5 bases from V and 2 bases from J, leaving 16 bases between. This CDR3 is 15 amino acids long. Looked up from germline, CDR1 is LNHDA and CDR2 is SQIVND (reference sequence). CDR3 sequence: CASSAFEGRAYEQYF. DNA for the CDR3: TGTGCCAGTAGTGCCTTCGAAGGGCGCGCCTACGAGCAGTACTTC.

Comments on this clonotype: A read error may be the cause here, since a much bigger clone is one base away. The conserved closing phenylalanine or tryptophan is absent in this CDR3, likely reflecting a read error. V and J are TRBV7-2 and TRBJ2-3; possibly TRBD1 for D (6 bases). CDR1 is SGHTA, CDR2 FQGNSA, per germline. Trimming stripped 4 bases from V and 6 bases from J, with 20 bases between. This CDR3 is 16 amino acids long. Here the CDR3 reads CASSSGDTGLGDTQYS. The CDR3 DNA reads TGTGCCAGCAGCTCCGGGGACACAGGTCTGGGGGATACGCAGTATTCT.

This clonotype came up many times. V and J are TRBV14 and TRBJ2-1; the D is unclear. Germline V lookup: CDR1 SGHDN, CDR2 FVKESK. Deletions cut 7 bases from V and 2 bases from J, with 6 bases between. The CDR3 sequence is 12 residues long. The CDR3 protein is CASTNTYNEQFF. The CDR3 nucleotides are TGTGCCAGCACGAACACCTACAATGAGCAGTTCTTC.